This TCR beta chain was identified during a study of CXCR3-negative and CXCR3-positive naive CD8 T cells. Study-level points and caveats: TRB CDR3 hydrophobicity was greater in CXCR3-positive naive cells than in CXCR3-negative naive cells.

Every CD8+ T cell subset underwent triplicate sorting at a few hundred thousand cells apiece. Comment on this clonotype: Antigen specificity is unknown.

In preparing the TRB cDNA libraries, 5' RACE with UMI labels was used. TCRdb reprocessed the 5' RACE reads and keeps a single row for each CDR3 protein, giving no DNA. Recorded for this sample: approximately 65,000 distinct CDR3 sequences. The CDR3 has 20 residues. In germline, CDR1 is SGHVS, CDR2 FNYEAQ. Source material: naive CXCR3+ CD8+ T cells from blood. This sample's subset: CD45RO-CCR7+CD27+CD95- naive CD8+ T cells expressing CXCR3 (TNR3+). The clonotype was recovered from a human donor in good health. Some clones in this sample may be carry-over from other donors' samples. This chain links TRBV7-6 with TRBJ2-2; absent DNA, TCRdb's TRBD1 call cannot be checked. CDR3 loop: CASSLSRAPRGGLNTGELFF.